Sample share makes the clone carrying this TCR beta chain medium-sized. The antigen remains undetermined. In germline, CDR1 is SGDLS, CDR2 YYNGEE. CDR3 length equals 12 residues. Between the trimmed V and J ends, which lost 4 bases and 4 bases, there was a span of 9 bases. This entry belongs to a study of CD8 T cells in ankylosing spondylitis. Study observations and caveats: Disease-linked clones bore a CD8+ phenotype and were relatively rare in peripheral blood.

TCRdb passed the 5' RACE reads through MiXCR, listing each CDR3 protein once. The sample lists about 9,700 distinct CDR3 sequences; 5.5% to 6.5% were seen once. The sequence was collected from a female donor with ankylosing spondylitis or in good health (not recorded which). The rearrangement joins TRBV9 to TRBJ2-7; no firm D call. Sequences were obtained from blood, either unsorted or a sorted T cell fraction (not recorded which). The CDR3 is CASSSDTYEQYF. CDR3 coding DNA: TGTGCCAGCAGCTCAGACACGTACGAGCAGTACTTC.